This TCR beta chain was observed in a study of T cells in Graves' hyperthyroidism and ophthalmopathy. It was RNA transcripts that yielded the amplified TCR beta CDR3 regions. The TCR CDR3 first-round RT-PCR relied on the HTBI primer set. From the multiplex PCR reads, TCRdb called clonotypes with MiXCR, one entry per CDR3 protein. The data hold 300,000 to 450,000 distinct CDR3 sequences, with approximately 25% observed a single time. V was pared by 5 bases and J by 4 bases, with 11 bases between. Per germline, CDR1 MNHNS and CDR2 SASEGT. CDR3 size: 13 residues. This clonotype appeared a few times. The sequencing sample was made of blood. V gene TRBV6-1 combines with J gene TRBJ1-1; D not certain. This TCR was sampled from a man aged 50 to 59 with Graves' hyperthyroidism. The CDR3 nucleotides read TGTGCCAGCAGTCTATTGACACCCACTGAAGCTTTCTTT. This encodes CASSLLTPTEAFF.